This entry concerns a single T cell receptor beta chain. This CDR3 fails to terminate in the conserved phenylalanine or tryptophan, so it likely reflects a read error. The entry originates in a study of molecular identifiers for immune sequencing clone quantification. V gave up 7 bases and J gave up 0 bases; unmatched junction bases: 12. Germline CDR1 is DFQATT and CDR2 is SNEGSKA (reference sequence). This CDR3 comprises 18 residues. TCRdb itself ran the PCR reads through MiXCR, one entry per CDR3 protein. Counted here are about 320,000 distinct CDR3 sequences, over 20% occurring once; the ten biggest clones make up about 0.79%.

This sequence originates from a human donor in good health. Some libraries in this study had Jurkat cell RNA spiked in. V gene TRBV20-1 combines with J gene TRBJ2-3, with 14 bases that match TRBD2. The source material was naive CD8+ T cells from blood, with Jurkat cell RNA spiked in. As to subset: FACS-sorted CD8+CD4-CCR7+CD45RA+ naive T cells. CDR3 nucleotides: TGCAGTGTTCCTCAAGGGACTAGCGGGAGTCGTAGCACAGATACGCAGTATCTT. Amino acid sequence: CSVPQGTSGSRSTDTQYL.